One T cell receptor (beta chain) is described in this entry. What it binds is not known. The table came from immunoSEQ multiplex PCR; TCRdb's copy has only in-frame clones and leaves some out. Among hundreds of thousands of clones listed, roughly nine tenths were seen once. Indicated treatment: 19 received Ad26.COV2.S at low or high dose, single or two shots; roughly five received placebo; per-sample allocation not given. Samples were taken on day 63 after the first vaccine or placebo injection. Wuhan-strain spike was delivered by a replication-incompetent Ad26 vector. This sample stems from a study of Ad26.COV2.S vaccination and SARS-CoV-2 variants. Study-level background: Of the COV1001 trial arms, the Ad26.COV2.S arm included the donor. Study-level findings and limits: From the TCR breadth and depth analyses, total T cell responses may have been underestimated.

CDR3 size: 14 residues. The V segment lost 4 bases and the J segment 4 bases; nucleotides outside the gene matches: 2. Per the germline V gene, CDR1 is SGHDT and CDR2 is YYEEEE. This receptor was identified in a person between 18 and 59 years old who received the Ad26.COV2.S COVID-19 vaccine or a placebo. Sequenced material: peripheral blood, taken in a trial of Ad26.COV2.S vaccine versus placebo. The rearrangement joins TRBV5-6 to TRBJ2-2, with 9 bases identical to TRBD1. In nucleotides, the CDR3 is TGTGCCAGCAGCCTGGACAGGGGCACCGGGGAGCTGTTTTTT. Translating gives CASSLDRGTGELFF.